One sample yielded the 15 T cell receptor beta chains listed below, sequenced in a study of T cell responses to AZD1222 COVID-19 vaccine. Generated by immunoSEQ multiplex PCR, the TCRdb table keeps only in-frame clones and is missing some. This sample has 150,000 to 200,000 clones; over 90% occur once, and the top ten carry about 3.9%. The specimen was peripheral blood, collected on day 0 of AZD1222 vaccination. The source of these receptors is an adult in good health.

The V and J genes are TRBV11-2 and TRBJ1-3; D is unresolved. The CDR3 runs 15 residues. CDR1 is SGHAT, CDR2 FQNNGV, per germline. Trimming took 0 bases from V and 4 from J, leaving 10 bases between them. CDR3 DNA: TGTGCCAGCAGCTTAGAAATATCGGGGGGAAACACCATATATTTT. Translation: CASSLEISGGNTIYF.

This clone was recorded only once. J is TRBJ1-3 and V is TRBV18; possible D gene TRBD1, 5 bases. The CDR3 has 15 residues. From germline, CDR1 is KGHSH and CDR2 LQKENI. Between the trimmed V and J ends, which lost 5 bases and 0 bases, there was a span of 11 bases. DNA of the CDR3: TGTGCCAGCTCAGACGGGGGAAACTCTGGAAACACCATATATTTT. Its protein product is CASSDGGNSGNTIYF.

This rearrangement joins TRBV10-1 to TRBJ2-7; D tentatively fits TRBD1 or TRBD2 (6 bases each). V lost 6 bases and J lost 7, with 16 bases in between. This CDR3 is 13 amino acids long. Germline CDR1 WNHNN, CDR2 SYGVQD (reference sequence). CDR3 nucleotide sequence: TGCGCCAGCAGCCCTGGGGGGCTCGGGGAGCAGTACTTC. Its protein product is CASSPGGLGEQYF.

V usage is TRBV7-2 and J usage is TRBJ2-1; TRBD1 aligns across 8 bases. Looked up from germline, CDR1 is SGHTA and CDR2 is FQGNSA. CDR3 length: 15 residues. Trimming cost V 0 bases and J 2 bases; bases outside gene matches: 0. The CDR3 here is CASSLARGPYNEQFF. CDR3 coding DNA: TGTGCCAGCAGCTTAGCCAGGGGGCCCTACAATGAGCAGTTCTTC.

In DNA form, the CDR3 reads TGTGCCAGCTCACCTATACCTGGGGGAAACACTGAAGCTTTCTTT. Its protein is CASSPIPGGNTEAFF. The rearrangement links TRBV18 to TRBJ1-1, with D perhaps matching TRBD1 (5 bases). The germline CDR1 and CDR2 sequences are KGHSH and LQKENI. This CDR3 spans 15 amino acids. Trimming removed 3 bases from V and 2 bases from J, with 13 bases in between.

The V and J genes are TRBV3-1 (or the pseudogene TRBV3-2) and TRBJ1-4; possible D gene TRBD1, 6 bases. In germline, CDR1 is LGHDT, CDR2 YNNKEL (reference sequence). This CDR3 contains 16 residues. V was shortened by 1 base and J by 5 bases, with 14 bases between the two germline ends. In DNA form, the CDR3 reads TGTGCCAGCAGCCAAGTCCGGGGGCAAGTGAATGAAAAACTGTTTTTT. Its translation is CASSQVRGQVNEKLFF.

This clone was recorded once. This chain joins TRBV5-1 and TRBJ2-7; D could derive from TRBD1 or TRBD2 (5 bases each). This CDR3 spans 13 amino acids. V gave up 7 bases and J gave up 12 bases, with 23 bases separating them. The V gene's germline CDR1 is SGHRS and CDR2 YFSETQ. The CDR3 is CASGDPPSPMRYF. CDR3 DNA sequence: TGCGCCAGCGGGGACCCACCGTCCCCGATGAGGTACTTC.

The genes are TRBV29-1 and TRBJ1-1; 9 nucleotides match TRBD1. The CDR3 contains 14 residues. Trimming cost V 7 bases and J 0 bases; bases outside gene matches: 6. Germline loops: CDR1 SQVTM, CDR2 ANQGSEA. CDR3 region: CSGVQGALNTEAFF. CDR3 DNA: TGCAGCGGAGTACAGGGGGCCCTGAACACTGAAGCTTTCTTT.

This sequence joins TRBV27 and TRBJ2-6; 7 bases are a match to TRBD1. The CDR3 is 18 amino acids. V shed 7 bases and J 8 bases; nucleotides not matched to a gene: 20. Germline V gene lookup returns CDR1 MNHEY and CDR2 SMNVEV (reference sequence). The DNA for the CDR3 is TGTGCCAGCACCTGGAGGACAGGTAATATGATTCGGTCCAACGTCCTGACTTTC. This sequence encodes CASTWRTGNMIRSNVLTF.

This rearrangement joins TRBV27 to TRBJ1-1; 9 bases map to TRBD1. Germline CDR1 reads MNHEY; CDR2 reads SMNVEV (reference sequence). The CDR3 spans 14 residues. With 6 bases clipped from V and 4 bases from J, the junction kept 6 bases outside the gene matches. CDR3 residues: CASSYGTGLTEAFF. The CDR3, as DNA: TGTGCCAGCAGCTACGGGACAGGGCTCACTGAAGCTTTCTTT.

The rearrangement links TRBV5-6 to TRBJ2-3; 12 nucleotides match TRBD2. Losses at the gene ends were 1 base for V and 6 bases for J; bases not matched to a gene: 9. This CDR3 has 17 amino acids. From germline, CDR1 is SGHDT and CDR2 YYEEEE. The CDR3 is CASSLFASGRVLDTQYF. Written as DNA, the CDR3 is TGTGCCAGCAGCTTGTTTGCTAGCGGGAGGGTTCTGGATACGCAGTATTTT.

This sequence joins TRBV13 and TRBJ1-3, with TRBD1 as a possible D gene (6 bases). V lost 4 bases, J lost 1 base, and 14 bases lay in between. CDR1 and CDR2 from the germline V gene are PRHDT and FYEKMQ (reference sequence). The CDR3 length is 16 residues. In DNA form, the CDR3 reads TGTGCCAGCAGCTCTCCGGGACAAGCTTCTGGAAACACCATATATTTT. Protein: CASSSPGQASGNTIYF.

This clone showed up just once. This chain uses TRBV12-2 with TRBJ1-5; no DNA check was done on the table's D call, TRBD1. TRBV12-2 is recorded as a pseudogene. The CDR3 covers 18 residues. In DNA, the CDR3 is TGTGCAAGTCGCCGAGACAGGCCCCCGACTTATAGCAATCAGCCCCAGCATTTT. It yields the protein CASRRDRPPTYSNQPQHF.

This chain links TRBV7-9 with TRBJ2-6; TRBD1 matches at 7 bases. The trim removed 3 bases at V and 0 bases at J, leaving 8 bases unmatched. CDR1 and CDR2 from the germline V gene are SEHNR and FQNEAQ (reference sequence). The CDR3 runs 18 residues. The CDR3 protein is CASSFSVQGSSGANVLTF. The CDR3 nucleotides read TGTGCCAGCAGCTTTAGTGTACAGGGGTCCTCTGGGGCCAACGTCCTGACTTTC.

The genes are TRBV20-1 and TRBJ2-1; 9 bases agree with TRBD1. The CDR3 runs to 14 residues. In germline, CDR1 is DFQATT, CDR2 SNEGSKA (reference sequence). J lost 8 bases, V lost 3 bases, and 8 bases had no gene match. CDR3 DNA: TGCAGTGCTAGTCGCGGGACAGGGTTATATGAGCAGTTCTTC. It translates to CSASRGTGLYEQFF.